The next 13 T cell receptor beta chains were all read from a single sample in a study of blood T cell repertoires in COVID-19. Profiled with immunoSEQ multiplex PCR; TCRdb holds only in-frame clones, not every one. The sample has some 380,000 clones, approximately 89% seen once. Sequencing input: PBMCs or T cells enriched from blood (not recorded which). Source of these receptors: a man aged 25-40 years who had recovered from COVID-19.

The chain has TRBV18 and TRBJ1-6; D is perhaps TRBD1 (5 bases). The CDR3 runs to 15 residues. Trimming removed 6 bases from V and 7 bases from J, with 16 bases in between. Germline values: CDR1 KGHSH, CDR2 LQKENI. This CDR3 is CASSTQQVENSPLHF. CDR3 nucleotides: TGTGCCAGCTCCACACAACAGGTCGAAAATTCACCCCTCCACTTT.

The chain joins TRBV7-9 to TRBJ1-1, with D perhaps matching TRBD1 (6 bases). The germline gives CDR1 SEHNR, CDR2 FQNEAQ (reference sequence). The CDR3 length is 15 residues. V lost 5 bases, J lost 0 bases, and 13 bases lay in between. In nucleotides, the CDR3 is TGTGCCAGCAGCCCCCAACAGGGTCTGAACACTGAAGCTTTCTTT. Residues: CASSPQQGLNTEAFF.

V and J are TRBV18 and TRBJ2-3, with D perhaps matching TRBD1 (6 bases). Germline V CDR1 and CDR2: KGHSH, LQKENI. V gave up 2 bases and J gave up 4 bases, with 10 bases separating them. This CDR3 spans 14 amino acids. CDR3 DNA sequence: TGTGCCAGCTCACCATCCAGGGGCCCAGATACGCAGTATTTT. Translation gives CASSPSRGPDTQYF.

Comment on this clone: Other DNA sequences in the sample encode the same CDR3. This chain connects TRBV18 to TRBJ1-1; 7 nucleotides agree with TRBD1. The CDR3 runs 15 residues. Germline CDR1 is KGHSH and CDR2 is LQKENI. Trimming cost V 3 bases and J 0 bases; bases outside gene matches: 4. The CDR3 protein is CASSPRTGMNTEAFF. CDR3 coding DNA: TGTGCCAGCTCACCTAGGACAGGCATGAACACTGAAGCTTTCTTT.

The chain combines TRBV27 with TRBJ2-1, with D maybe TRBD1 (6 bases). V dropped 6 bases and J dropped 0 bases, with 15 bases sitting between them. In germline, CDR1 is MNHEY, CDR2 SMNVEV (reference sequence). The length of the CDR3 is 16 residues. The chain's CDR3 is CASSLRQDPSYNEQFF. The CDR3 bases are TGTGCCAGCAGCTTGCGACAGGACCCCTCCTACAATGAGCAGTTCTTC.

The chain couples TRBV18 to TRBJ1-5, with 11 bases identical to TRBD1. Germline loops: CDR1 KGHSH, CDR2 LQKENI. The V gene end was trimmed by 5 bases and the J gene end by 5 bases; junction bases not matched to a gene: 5. The CDR3 loop spans 15 amino acids. The DNA of the CDR3 is TGTGCCAGCTCAGACGGACAGGGGGCCTATCAGCCCCAGCATTTT. Its translation is CASSDGQGAYQPQHF.

The chain is built from TRBV2 and TRBJ1-2; D gene ambiguous. CDR3 length equals 13 residues. V dropped 4 bases and J dropped 8 bases, with 14 bases sitting between them. CDR1 and CDR2 from the germline V gene are SNHLY and FYNNEI. Written as DNA, the CDR3 is TGTGCCAGCAGTGCCGCGGGCCAAGGAGGCTACACCTTC. Translation: CASSAAGQGGYTF. Full variable domain (remainder filled in from reference TRBV2 and TRBJ1-2): EPEVTQTPSHQVTQMGQEVILRCVPISNHLYFYWYRQILGQKVEFLVSFYNNEISEKSEIFDDQFSVERPDGSNFTLKIRSTKLEDSAMYFCASSAAGQGGYTFGSGTRLTVV.

This chain joins TRBV19 and TRBJ1-1; TRBD1 matches 8 bases. Germline CDR1 reads LNHDA; CDR2 reads SQIVND (reference sequence). The length of the CDR3 is 12 residues. V gave up 8 bases and J gave up 6 bases; unmatched junction bases: 5. For the CDR3, the DNA is TGTGCCAGTGGACAGGGTGCCGCTGAAGCTTTCTTT. Encoded protein: CASGQGAAEAFF. The whole variable domain, filled in from reference TRBV19 and TRBJ1-1, reads DGGITQSPKYLFRKEGQNVTLSCEQNLNHDAMYWYRQDPGQGLRLIYYSQIVNDFQKGDIAEGYSVSREKKESFPLTVTSAQKNPTAFYLCASGQGAAEAFFGQGTRLTVV.

The chain has TRBV7-3 and TRBJ2-2; D not certain. The length of the CDR3 is 13 residues. Germline V gene sequence: CDR1 SGHTA, CDR2 FQGTGA. Trimming removed 5 bases at V and 8 bases at J, with 12 bases between. The CDR3 here is CASSPKTAGELFF. CDR3 DNA sequence: TGTGCCAGCAGCCCGAAAACCGCGGGGGAGCTGTTTTTT.

The V call is TRBV7-2, the J call TRBJ1-3; the D gene is possibly TRBD1 (6 bases). The CDR3 length is 17 residues. With 5 bases removed from V and 0 bases from J, the gap between germline ends came to 17 bases. Germline V gene sequence: CDR1 SGHTA, CDR2 FQGNSA. The CDR3, as DNA: TGTGCCAGCAGCAGACAGAGTGGACAGAGCTCTGGAAACACCATATATTTT. Protein sequence: CASSRQSGQSSGNTIYF.

The rearrangement uses TRBV4-1 and TRBJ1-3, with 9 bases lining up with TRBD1. This CDR3 contains 14 residues. With 4 bases clipped from V and 6 bases from J, the junction kept 4 bases outside the gene matches. The germline V gene encodes CDR1 MGHRA and CDR2 YSYEKL. The chain's CDR3 is CASSPRTGVNTIYF. The CDR3 nucleotides are TGCGCCAGCAGCCCAAGGACAGGGGTAAACACCATATATTTT.

This clone was recorded once. The CDR3 nucleotides read TGTGCCAGCAGCTTGGGGCGGGGACTCCAAGAGACCCAGTACTTC. Its translation: CASSLGRGLQETQYF. The chain employs TRBV5-8 and TRBJ2-5, with D maybe TRBD2 (6 bases). CDR1 is SGHTS, CDR2 YDEGEE, per germline. The CDR3 consists of 15 residues. The V and J ends lost 0 bases and 1 base respectively, with 10 bases between them.

The chain couples TRBV19 to TRBJ2-1; 8 bases fit TRBD2. V lost 1 base and J lost 0; bases outside the gene matches: 8. The CDR3 is 18 residues long. In germline, CDR1 is LNHDA, CDR2 SQIVND (reference sequence). The CDR3 DNA reads TGTGCCAGTAGTATAGGGAGATTAGCGGGAACCTCCTACAATGAGCAGTTCTTC. This codes for CASSIGRLAGTSYNEQFF.